This T cell receptor beta chain was sequenced in a study of T cell responses to AZD1222 COVID-19 vaccine. About the research overall: Second-dose intervals of approximately 4 or approximately 12 weeks were pooled. Study-level points and caveats: Spike as a whole was targeted by vaccine-associated CD4 TCRs, dominant at 160-218 and 743-854.

This table comes from immunoSEQ multiplex PCR, and its TCRdb copy is limited to in-frame clones, with some not included. The table has 100,000 to 120,000 clones, roughly four fifths seen once. The V gene end was trimmed by 4 bases and the J gene end by 4 bases; junction bases not matched to a gene: 5. The V gene's germline CDR1 is KGHSH and CDR2 LQKENI. This CDR3 spans 14 amino acids. On this clone itself: As yet, its antigen is unknown.

This chain connects TRBV18 to TRBJ2-7; 9 bases map to TRBD1. The TCR originated in an adult in good health. The sequences come from peripheral blood, collected on day 0 of AZD1222 vaccination. CDR3 protein: CASSQVGQGYEQYF. CDR3 sequence (DNA): TGTGCCAGCTCACAAGTAGGACAGGGGTACGAGCAGTACTTC.